These 20 T cell receptor beta chains share one sample of origin, sequenced in a study of T cells after yellow fever vaccination (dated 2019 in TCRdb). The sample's treatment or condition label is to be understood as: live attenuated yellow fever vaccine strain. Libraries were built with 5' RACE. Instrument used: Illumina HiSeq 2500. TCRdb reran the public reads through fastp at Q25 and MiXCR, keeping productive beta chains. Each record represents a unique CDR3 protein, reported with the most common genes and DNA among its rows. Counted in this sample were a few hundred thousand distinct CDR3 sequences; 6.9% of them appeared once. 0.65% to 0.9% of the sample comes from the top ten. Sequencing used CD4+ T cells sorted from PBMCs, obtained 15 days after the yellow fever booster vaccination. These receptors all come from a man under 40 who received the YFV17D yellow fever vaccine.

At least ten counts were recorded for this clonotype. The genes are TRBV5-1 and TRBJ2-7; D unresolved. This CDR3 region has 15 residues. V dropped 0 bases and J dropped 3 bases, with 13 bases sitting between them. In germline, CDR1 is SGHRS, CDR2 YFSETQ. CDR3 sequence: CASSLAGPYVYEQYF. CDR3 nucleotides: TGCGCCAGCAGCTTGGCTGGGCCGTACGTCTACGAGCAGTACTTC.

In this sample, this clonotype turned up a few times. The chain links TRBV6-2 or TRBV6-3 to TRBJ2-2, with 12 positions matching TRBD1. V gave up 5 bases and J gave up 6 bases; unmatched junction bases: 4. Germline V CDR1 and CDR2: MNHEY, SVGEGT. This CDR3 is 15 amino acids long. CDR3 bases: TGTGCCAGCAGTCTGGGACAGGGGGCCTCCGGGGAGCTGTTTTTT. This gives the protein CASSLGQGASGELFF.

This clonotype came up many times. This chain connects TRBV3-1 to TRBJ1-5; D call uncertain. The CDR3 consists of 15 residues. Trimming stripped 4 bases from V and 2 bases from J, with 12 bases between. Germline lookup yields CDR1 LGHDT and CDR2 YNNKEL (reference sequence). In DNA, the CDR3 is TGTGCCAGCAGCCCTCAAGGGTCGGGCAATCAGCCCCAGCATTTT. Amino acid sequence: CASSPQGSGNQPQHF. The full variable domain, in which reference TRBV3-1 and TRBJ1-5 provide the parts outside the CDR3, is DTAVSQTPKYLVTQMGNDKSIKCEQNLGHDTMYWYKQDSKKFLKIMFSYNNKELIINETVPNRFSPKSPDKAHLNLHINSLELGDSAVYFCASSPQGSGNQPQHFGDGTRLSIL.

The CDR3 reads CSARDRILAGLGAYF. In nucleotides, the CDR3 is TGCAGTGCTAGAGATCGGATACTAGCGGGATTGGGTGCGTACTTC. The rearrangement joins TRBV20-1 to TRBJ2-7, with 10 bases lining up with TRBD2. The CDR3 covers 15 residues. Germline-derived CDR1 and CDR2 are DFQATT and SNEGSKA (reference sequence). V gave up 0 bases and J gave up 12 bases; unmatched junction bases: 14.

V usage is TRBV7-9 and J usage is TRBJ2-1, with 13 bases aligning to TRBD2. In germline, CDR1 is SEHNR, CDR2 FQNEAQ (reference sequence). This CDR3 has 15 amino acids. Losses at the gene ends were 5 bases for V and 5 bases for J; bases not matched to a gene: 3. Here the CDR3 reads CASSTGLAGDNEQFF. The DNA of the CDR3 is TGTGCCAGCAGCACTGGACTAGCGGGGGACAATGAGCAGTTCTTC.

The rearrangement uses TRBV9 and TRBJ2-7, with 11 bases lining up with TRBD2. The CDR3 covers 16 residues. Germline-derived CDR1 and CDR2 are SGDLS and YYNGEE. J was trimmed by 1 base and V by 3 bases; bases with no gene match: 6. The CDR3 loop is CASSASGTSGSYEQYF. The CDR3 region has the DNA TGTGCCAGCAGCGCTTCCGGGACTAGCGGTTCCTACGAGCAGTACTTC.

This clonotype has at least ten counts. The chain is built from TRBV5-1 and TRBJ2-2; no reliable D call. The CDR3 has 14 residues. The V end was cut by 2 bases, the J end by 2 bases, with 7 bases between. Germline CDR1 reads SGHRS; CDR2 reads YFSETQ. The CDR3 DNA reads TGCGCCAGCAGCTTATACCGTAACACCGGGGAGCTGTTTTTT. Its protein is CASSLYRNTGELFF. Filled out from reference TRBV5-1 and TRBJ2-2, the complete variable domain reads KAGVTQTPRYLIKTRGQQVTLSCSPISGHRSVSWYQQTPGQGLQFLFEYFSETQRNKGNFPGRFSGRQFSNSRSEMNVSTLELGDSALYLCASSLYRNTGELFFGEGSRLTVL.

This rearrangement joins TRBV18 to TRBJ2-7; 8 positions match TRBD2. Germline V lookup: CDR1 KGHSH, CDR2 LQKENI. Losses at the gene ends were 3 bases for V and 2 bases for J; bases not matched to a gene: 9. This CDR3 is 16 amino acids long. Here the CDR3 DNA reads TGTGCCAGCTCACCCTCTCTGTATAGCGGGACCTACGAGCAGTACTTC. Translated: CASSPSLYSGTYEQYF.

This sequence joins TRBV20-1 and TRBJ1-1; tentative D call: TRBD1 (6 bases). The CDR3 is 13 amino acids. V lost 6 bases and J 3 bases, leaving 14 bases between the germline ends. Looked up from germline, CDR1 is DFQATT and CDR2 is SNEGSKA (reference sequence). The CDR3 loop is CSAKGGHDTEAFF. Written as DNA, the CDR3 is TGCAGTGCGAAAGGGGGGCATGACACTGAAGCTTTCTTT.

In regard to this clonotype: A much larger clone differs from this one at a single base, so this may be a read error. The chain links TRBV20-1 to TRBJ1-4, with unresolved D. Trimming removed 5 bases at V and 0 bases at J, with 7 bases between. This CDR3 comprises 13 residues. The germline gives CDR1 DFQATT, CDR2 SNEGSKA (reference sequence). In DNA form, the CDR3 reads TGCAGTGCTTCTTTTGCAACTAATGAAAAACTGTTTTTT. This codes for CSASFATNEKLFF.

This clonotype was seen ten or more times. The rearrangement joins TRBV5-6 to TRBJ2-4; D perhaps matches TRBD2 (6 bases). Germline V gene lookup returns CDR1 SGHDT and CDR2 YYEEEE. Trimming took off 3 bases at V and 4 bases at J, with 20 bases between the two ends. The CDR3 spans 17 residues. CDR3 sequence (DNA): TGTGCCAGCAGCTGGGGACTGACGAAGGACGGAAAAAACATTCAGTACTTC. As protein: CASSWGLTKDGKNIQYF.

This chain uses TRBV12-3 or TRBV12-4 with TRBJ2-2; 10 bases fit TRBD2. The CDR3 runs 15 residues. The V segment lost 5 bases and the J segment 5 bases; nucleotides outside the gene matches: 5. The CDR3 DNA sequence: TGTGCCAGCAGTCAGGGACTAGCGTCTACCGGGGAGCTGTTTTTT. It encodes CASSQGLASTGELFF.

The rearrangement uses TRBV12-3 or TRBV12-4 and TRBJ2-3; D ambiguous. Trimming pared 6 bases from V and 2 bases from J, leaving 18 bases between. CDR3 length equals 16 residues. CDR3 sequence reads: CASRKIPSPDTDTQYF. The CDR3 DNA reads TGTGCCAGCAGAAAAATCCCGAGCCCCGACACAGATACGCAGTATTTT.

This clonotype has more than one count but fewer than ten. This chain joins TRBV15 and TRBJ1-1; 8 bases match TRBD1. With V trimmed by 8 bases and J by 6 bases, 2 bases remained unmatched. CDR1 and CDR2 from the germline V gene are LNHNV and YYDKDF (reference sequence). The CDR3 length is 11 residues. CDR3 DNA sequence: TGTGCCACCGGACAGGGTGCTGAAGCTTTCTTT. The encoded protein is CATGQGAEAFF.

This chain joins TRBV19 and TRBJ2-1; D perhaps matches TRBD2 (5 bases). CDR1 is LNHDA, CDR2 SQIVND, per germline (reference sequence). The CDR3 length is 13 residues. V was cut by 6 bases and J by 4 bases, with 10 bases left in between. This CDR3 is CASSVGVYNEQFF. CDR3 coding DNA: TGTGCCAGTAGCGTCGGGGTGTACAATGAGCAGTTCTTC. Together with reference TRBV19 and TRBJ2-1, the CDR3 gives the full variable domain: DGGITQSPKYLFRKEGQNVTLSCEQNLNHDAMYWYRQDPGQGLRLIYYSQIVNDFQKGDIAEGYSVSREKKESFPLTVTSAQKNPTAFYLCASSVGVYNEQFFGPGTRLTVL.

The chain's CDR3 is CASSLNAGPETQYF. The CDR3 region has the DNA TGTGCCAGCAGCTTAAATGCGGGCCCGGAGACCCAGTACTTC. This chain connects TRBV11-2 to TRBJ2-5, with D possibly being TRBD2 (5 bases). V was trimmed by 2 bases and J by 5 bases, leaving 12 bases between them. This CDR3 comprises 14 residues. Germline values: CDR1 SGHAT, CDR2 FQNNGV. Looking up the rest from reference TRBV11-2 and TRBJ2-5 gives the full variable domain: EAGVAQSPRYKIIEKRQSVAFWCNPISGHATLYWYQQILGQGPKLLIQFQNNGVVDDSQLPKDRFSAERLKGVDSTLKIQPAKLEDSAVYLCASSLNAGPETQYFGPGTRLLVL.

The table lists this clonotype with many counts. The V call is TRBV5-1, the J call TRBJ2-1; the match to TRBD1 covers 7 bases. J was trimmed by 4 bases and V by 0 bases; bases with no gene match: 4. The CDR3 runs to 15 residues. Germline V gene data show CDR1 as SGHRS and CDR2 as YFSETQ. CDR3 in amino acids: CASSLVGDSYNEQFF. The CDR3 coding sequence is TGCGCCAGCAGCTTGGTAGGGGACAGTTACAATGAGCAGTTCTTC.

This clonotype was seen at least ten times. This chain links TRBV7-2 with TRBJ2-3; TRBD2 aligns across 9 bases. With V trimmed by 4 bases and J by 4 bases, 6 bases remained unmatched. The CDR3 contains 15 residues. Germline V gives CDR1 SGHTA, CDR2 FQGNSA. DNA for the CDR3: TGTGCCAGCAGCTGGGCTAGCGGGAATTCAGATACGCAGTATTTT. It codes for CASSWASGNSDTQYF.

The sample holds many counts of this clonotype. The gene calls are TRBV20-1 and TRBJ2-4; 7 bases align to TRBD2. J lost 6 bases, V lost 3 bases, and 8 bases had no gene match. Germline V gene data show CDR1 as DFQATT and CDR2 as SNEGSKA (reference sequence). The CDR3 covers 14 residues. Written as DNA, the CDR3 is TGCAGTGCTAGTCGGGACTACGGGGCAAACATTCAGTACTTC. Its translation is CSASRDYGANIQYF.

This clonotype was seen many times. The genes are TRBV7-2 and TRBJ1-1; D gene uncertain. CDR1 is SGHTA, CDR2 FQGNSA, per germline. This CDR3 contains 11 residues. Between the trimmed V and J ends, which lost 1 base and 6 bases, there was a span of 3 bases. Written as DNA, the CDR3 is TGTGCCAGCAGCTTAGGGTCTGAAGCTTTCTTT. Translation: CASSLGSEAFF.